This entry lists 30 T cell receptor beta chains sequenced from one sample in a study of T cell responses to AZD1222 COVID-19 vaccine (dated by TCRdb to about 2021). Library prep was done by the immunoSEQ multiplex PCR assay. Here the immuneACCESS table is served through TCRdb, limited to in-frame sequences with V and J called. Missing clones are a known gap in these copies; in checked studies unresolved V genes cover under half, and the rest lacks a known reason. The sample table records around 110,000 clones; approximately 85% of these occur just once. Together, the top ten hold more than 3% of the sample. The time point label corresponds to: baseline before first vaccination. According to the study, the label for this sample's treatment or condition signals: meningococcal conjugate vaccine given as trial control. The material was peripheral blood, obtained on day 0 of MenACWY control vaccination. The receptors originated from an adult in good health.

The V gene is TRBV5-8, the J gene TRBJ2-2, with no clear D. There are 20 residues in the CDR3. V lost 0 bases to trimming and J lost 1 base, with 22 bases between them. Germline-derived CDR1 and CDR2 are SGHTS and YDEGEE. The CDR3: CASSLGPMAGSILNTGELFF. In DNA, the CDR3 is TGTGCCAGCAGCTTGGGCCCTATGGCAGGATCAATCCTGAACACCGGGGAGCTGTTTTTT.

The chain employs TRBV18 and TRBJ2-7, with D perhaps being TRBD1 or TRBD2 (5 bases each). Germline-derived CDR1 and CDR2 are KGHSH and LQKENI. CDR3 length equals 16 residues. V lost 4 bases to trimming and J lost 7 bases, with 23 bases between them. The CDR3 protein is CASSQDTGTTTGEQYF. CDR3 coding DNA: TGTGCCAGCTCACAAGATACGGGGACCACTACGGGAGAGCAGTACTTC. The full variable domain, in which reference TRBV18 and TRBJ2-7 provide the parts outside the CDR3, is NAGVMQNPRHLVRRRGQEARLRCSPMKGHSHVYWYRQLPEEGLKFMVYLQKENIIDESGMPKERFSAEFPKEGPSILRIQQVVRGDSAAYFCASSQDTGTTTGEQYFGPGTRLTVT.

The chain uses TRBV12-3 or TRBV12-4 and TRBJ1-3; D is undetermined. This CDR3 is built from 13 residues. Trimming stripped 3 bases from V and 4 bases from J, with 7 bases between. The DNA of the CDR3 is TGTGCCAGCAGTTTCTGGGGAGGAAACACCATATATTTT. The encoded protein is CASSFWGGNTIYF.

The chain couples TRBV18 to TRBJ1-1; D uncertain. Trimming removed 3 bases at V and 8 bases at J, with 16 bases between. The V gene's germline CDR1 is KGHSH and CDR2 LQKENI. The CDR3 contains 14 residues. The CDR3 is CASSPSSVGFEAFF. CDR3 sequence (DNA): TGTGCCAGCTCACCCTCCAGTGTCGGATTCGAAGCTTTCTTT.

The chain couples TRBV7-2 to TRBJ2-1; 8 bases are shared with TRBD1. With 5 bases clipped from V and 4 bases from J, the junction kept 10 bases outside the gene matches. CDR3 length: 16 residues. Germline CDR1 SGHTA, CDR2 FQGNSA. CDR3 region: CASSRGQGSSYNEQFF. The DNA of the CDR3 is TGTGCCAGCAGCCGCGGACAGGGCAGCTCTTACAATGAGCAGTTCTTC. The whole variable domain, remainder taken from reference TRBV7-2 and TRBJ2-1, is GAGVSQSPSNKVTEKGKDVELRCDPISGHTALYWYRQSLGQGLEFLIYFQGNSAPDKSGLPSDRFSAERTGGSVSTLTIQRTQQEDSAVYLCASSRGQGSSYNEQFFGPGTRLTVL.

The V call is TRBV6-5, the J call TRBJ1-6; maybe TRBD1 (5 bases). Trimming took off 8 bases at V and 7 bases at J, with 15 bases between the two ends. CDR1 and CDR2 from the germline V gene are MNHEY and SVGAGI. The CDR3 extends over 14 amino acids. The CDR3 nucleotides read TGTGCCAGCGACATGGGACGTTCGAATTCACCCCTCCACTTT. Protein product: CASDMGRSNSPLHF.

The V and J genes are TRBV19 and TRBJ1-1, with TRBD1 matching 10 bases. The CDR3 covers 18 residues. CDR1 and CDR2 (germline): LNHDA, SQIVND (reference sequence). Trimming cost V 0 bases and J 4 bases; bases outside gene matches: 11. The CDR3 coding sequence is TGTGCCAGTAGTATAGATCCCTTTCGGGGACAGGGGACCACTGAAGCTTTCTTT. Protein product: CASSIDPFRGQGTTEAFF.

This sequence joins TRBV11-2 and TRBJ2-5, with D tentatively TRBD2 (5 bases). Germline CDR1 is SGHAT and CDR2 is FQNNGV. V was shortened by 1 base and J by 3 bases, with 9 bases between the two germline ends. The CDR3 length is 14 residues. The CDR3 DNA reads as TGTGCCAGCAGCTTAGCCTGGACTGAAGAGACCCAGTACTTC. Amino acid sequence: CASSLAWTEETQYF.

CDR3: CASSQMTPSTDTQYF. Here the CDR3 DNA reads TGTGCCAGCTCCCAAATGACACCCAGCACAGATACGCAGTATTTT. The chain employs TRBV18 and TRBJ2-3, with no clear D. The CDR3 extends over 15 amino acids. Trimming pared 6 bases from V and 0 bases from J, leaving 13 bases between. Germline values: CDR1 KGHSH, CDR2 LQKENI.

V gene TRBV30 combines with J gene TRBJ2-3; D is unresolved. The CDR3 extends over 17 amino acids. The germline V gene has CDR1 GTSNPN and CDR2 SVGIG (reference sequence). Trimming stripped 0 bases from V and 5 bases from J, with 21 bases between. The CDR3 loop reads CAWSVTQALGFGDTQYF. The CDR3 DNA reads TGTGCCTGGAGTGTAACCCAGGCCCTTGGATTTGGAGATACGCAGTATTTT. The full variable domain, with the rest looked up from reference TRBV30 and TRBJ2-3, is SQTIHQWPATLVQPVGSPLSLECTVEGTSNPNLYWYRQAAGRGLQLLFYSVGIGQISSEVPQNLSASRPQDRQFILSSKKLLLSDSGFYLCAWSVTQALGFGDTQYFGPGTRLTVL.

The CDR3 sequence: CASSPIQGLNQPQHF. The CDR3 DNA is TGTGCCAGCAGCCCTATACAGGGGCTCAATCAGCCCCAGCATTTT. V gene TRBV28 combines with J gene TRBJ1-5; 7 nucleotides agree with TRBD1. Germline lookup yields CDR1 MDHEN and CDR2 SYDVKM. The CDR3 is made up of 15 amino acids. Unmatched junction bases numbered 8, after V lost 6 bases and J lost 3 bases.

The table lists this clone with a few counts. V is TRBV7-8 and J is TRBJ1-3, with 8 nucleotides matching TRBD1. The CDR3 length is 14 residues. Trimming at V came to 6 bases and at J to 6 bases, leaving 7 bases not matched to a gene. The germline CDR1 and CDR2 sequences are SGHVS and FQNEAQ. The CDR3 DNA is TGTGCCAGCAGTGGGGACAGGACTGAAAACACCATATATTTT. Translating it yields CASSGDRTENTIYF.

To note about this clone: An end of the junction differs from the germline gene, which may be a read error. Other DNA sequences from this sample encode an identical CDR3 as well. V usage is TRBV9 and J usage is TRBJ1-2; D remains unclear. From germline, CDR1 is SGDLS and CDR2 YYNGEE. This CDR3 region has 14 residues. CDR3 nucleotides: TGTGCCAGCAGCCCCCAGAGACTTAACTATGGCTACACCTTT. It encodes CASSPQRLNYGYTF. Combining the CDR3 with reference TRBV9 and TRBJ1-2 gives the whole variable domain DSGVTQTPKHLITATGQRVTLRCSPRSGDLSVYWYQQSLDQGLQFLIQYYNGEERAKGNILERFSAQQFPDLHSELNLSSLELGDSALYFCASSPQRLNYGYTFGSGTRLTVV.

Here the CDR3 reads CASSPPGRSNTGELFF. As DNA, the CDR3 is TGTGCCAGCAGCCCCCCGGGACGCTCGAACACCGGGGAGCTGTTTTTT. The J gene is TRBJ2-2, the V gene TRBV7-9, with D perhaps matching TRBD1 or TRBD2 (5 bases each). V dropped 5 bases and J dropped 0 bases, with 13 bases sitting between them. This CDR3 contains 16 residues. In germline, CDR1 is SEHNR, CDR2 FQNEAQ (reference sequence).

The chain uses TRBV19 and TRBJ1-1; D is possibly TRBD1 (5 bases). Germline-derived CDR1 and CDR2 are LNHDA and SQIVND (reference sequence). Deletions cut 3 bases from V and 4 bases from J, with 12 bases between. The CDR3 has 14 amino acids. CDR3 nucleotides: TGTGCCAGTAGTATTAGGGGTATTGCCACTGAAGCTTTCTTT. The encoded protein is CASSIRGIATEAFF.

The chain links TRBV7-2 to TRBJ2-3; possible D gene TRBD2, 7 bases. This CDR3 spans 17 amino acids. The V gene's germline CDR1 is SGHTA and CDR2 FQGNSA. Trimming removed 3 bases from V and 6 bases from J, with 22 bases in between. CDR3 loop: CASSFPRGASERDTQYF. As DNA, the CDR3 is TGTGCCAGCAGCTTTCCCCGGGGGGCGAGCGAGCGGGATACGCAGTATTTT.

V usage is TRBV18 and J usage is TRBJ2-5, with D unresolved. This CDR3 is built from 12 residues. V was clipped by 6 bases and J by 0 bases, with 5 bases between them. Germline-derived CDR1 and CDR2 are KGHSH and LQKENI. The CDR3 bases are TGTGCCAGCTCCCTGTACCAAGAGACCCAGTACTTC. Translation gives CASSLYQETQYF.

The rearrangement joins TRBV28 to TRBJ1-2, with D maybe TRBD1 (6 bases). CDR1 is MDHEN and CDR2 is SYDVKM in the germline V gene. V dropped 5 bases and J dropped 4 bases, with 8 bases sitting between them. This CDR3 has 12 amino acids. CDR3 nucleotides: TGTGCCAGCAGTCAGGACAGCTATGGCTACACCTTC. This encodes CASSQDSYGYTF.

This sequence joins TRBV7-9 and TRBJ2-7; either TRBD1 or TRBD2 may supply D (5 bases each). This CDR3 spans 12 amino acids. Trimming shortened V by 3 bases and J by 6 bases, and 9 bases separated the two germline ends. Germline values: CDR1 SEHNR, CDR2 FQNEAQ (reference sequence). CDR3 protein: CASSFLGREQYF. CDR3 in DNA: TGTGCCAGCAGCTTTTTGGGACGCGAGCAGTACTTC.

The chain carries TRBV18 and TRBJ1-1; no definite D call. In germline, CDR1 is KGHSH, CDR2 LQKENI. The CDR3 totals 14 residues. Trimming pared 0 bases from V and 4 bases from J, leaving 9 bases between. The CDR3, as DNA: TGTGCCAGCTCACCACCGCTGGGGATCACTGAAGCTTTCTTT. Encoded protein: CASSPPLGITEAFF. The complete variable domain, with remaining parts taken from reference TRBV18 and TRBJ1-1, reads NAGVMQNPRHLVRRRGQEARLRCSPMKGHSHVYWYRQLPEEGLKFMVYLQKENIIDESGMPKERFSAEFPKEGPSILRIQQVVRGDSAAYFCASSPPLGITEAFFGQGTRLTVV.

This clone was observed a few times. The chain has TRBV3-1 (or the pseudogene TRBV3-2) and TRBJ2-3; no firm D call. Trimming stripped 0 bases from V and 9 bases from J, with 10 bases between. Germline CDR1 and CDR2: LGHDT and YNNKEL (reference sequence). The CDR3 extends over 13 amino acids. CDR3 in amino acids: CASSQEGAKTQYF. For the CDR3, the DNA is TGTGCCAGCAGCCAAGAAGGTGCGAAGACGCAGTATTTT.

CDR3 coding DNA: TGTGCCAGCCGCCGGACGCCCTCCTATAATTCACCCCTCCACTTT. This codes for CASRRTPSYNSPLHF. The rearrangement links TRBV27 to TRBJ1-6; D not resolved. The CDR3 is 15 residues long. Trimming removed 8 bases at V and 0 bases at J, with 11 bases between. Germline lookup yields CDR1 MNHEY and CDR2 SMNVEV (reference sequence).

CDR3 DNA: TGCGCCAGCAGCTTGGAGAACAGGGACGAAAAACTGTTTTTT. Residues: CASSLENRDEKLFF. The rearrangement uses TRBV5-1 and TRBJ1-4, with a weak D call TRBD1 (6 bases). The CDR3 has 14 residues. Trimming pared 0 bases from V and 8 bases from J, leaving 11 bases between. Germline V gene lookup returns CDR1 SGHRS and CDR2 YFSETQ.

J is TRBJ2-5 and V is TRBV7-3, with D tentatively TRBD2 (5 bases). Trimming shortened V by 2 bases and J by 4 bases, and 11 bases separated the two germline ends. The CDR3 totals 14 residues. Germline CDR1 is SGHTA and CDR2 is FQGTGA. In DNA form, the CDR3 reads TGTGCCAGCAGCTTAGGCGGGTGGGGAGAGACCCAGTACTTC. This encodes CASSLGGWGETQYF.

The CDR3 DNA sequence: TGCGCCAGCAGCCAAGCAGGGTTTAAATCAGATACGCAGTATTTT. This sequence encodes CASSQAGFKSDTQYF. The chain employs TRBV4-1 and TRBJ2-3; tentatively, D is TRBD1 (5 bases). CDR1 and CDR2 from the germline V gene are MGHRA and YSYEKL. This CDR3 region has 15 residues. Trimming took 1 base from V and 4 from J, leaving 12 bases between them.

The chain joins TRBV21-1 to TRBJ2-7; TRBD1 reflects the table's D call only, with no check against the DNA. TRBV21-1 corresponds to a pseudogene. This CDR3 spans 14 amino acids. The CDR3 loop reads CASNRQGRMCEQYF. The CDR3 DNA sequence: TGTGCCAGCAACCGACAGGGTAGGATGTGCGAGCAGTACTTC.

V is TRBV9 and J is TRBJ1-2; 7 bases align to TRBD1. CDR1 SGDLS and CDR2 YYNGEE come from the germline V gene. V shed 0 bases and J 2 bases; nucleotides not matched to a gene: 7. CDR3 length: 16 residues. In DNA, the CDR3 is TGTGCCAGCAGCGTAGGTCTCGGGACAGTCAACTATGGCTACACCTTC. Encoded protein: CASSVGLGTVNYGYTF.

The V and J genes are TRBV5-4 and TRBJ2-5, with D possibly called TRBD1 or TRBD2 (8 bases each). The CDR3 spans 16 residues. The germline V and J ends were trimmed by 4 bases and 2 bases, with 18 bases remaining between them. Germline values: CDR1 SGHNT, CDR2 YYREEE (reference sequence). The CDR3 region is CASSPGGASGQETQYF. The CDR3 bases are TGTGCCAGCAGCCCAGGGGGCGCTAGCGGGCAAGAGACCCAGTACTTC.

The rearrangement uses TRBV24-1 and TRBJ1-1; 7 bases are a match to TRBD1. The CDR3 has 12 residues. Germline loops: CDR1 KGHDR, CDR2 SFDVKD. V was clipped by 3 bases and J by 11 bases; unmatched bases: 5. CDR3 residues: CATSDTGDGAFF. The CDR3 nucleotides read TGTGCCACCAGTGATACAGGGGACGGGGCTTTCTTT.

The chain has TRBV6-5 and TRBJ1-5; D gene ambiguous. The CDR3 extends over 14 amino acids. Trimming removed 5 bases at V and 4 bases at J, with 12 bases between. Germline V gene lookup returns CDR1 MNHEY and CDR2 SVGAGI. The CDR3 protein is CASSKGRSNQPQHF. CDR3 sequence (DNA): TGTGCCAGCAGTAAGGGTAGGTCTAATCAGCCCCAGCATTTT.